Sequencing of this T cell receptor (delta chain) was carried out in a study of Vδ1+ human thymocytes. Sequences come from RNA converted to cDNA by reverse transcription. Pooled V-gene forward primers with one constant-region reverse primer generated the CDR3 amplicons by multiplex PCR. TCRdb re-analyzed the multiplex PCR reads via CATT. Of under 25,000 delta-chain clones in the sample, around 7.9% are singletons; the top ten hold 0.85% to 1%. The germline CDR1 and CDR2 sequences are TSWWSYY and QGS. The CDR3 covers 26 residues. With 0 bases clipped from V and 0 bases from J, the junction kept 29 bases outside the gene matches. This clone has only a few counts. The antigen is undetermined. Notes on the study in general: In the thymus, TRG and TRD repertoires looked highly polyclonal with Gaussian CDR3 lengths.

What was sequenced was Vdelta1+ gamma-delta thymocytes from the thymus. Subset of the sample: FACS-sorted CD3+ TCRalphabeta- TCRVdelta1+ TCRVdelta2- thymocytes. The chain joins TRDV1 to TRDJ1; TRDD3 agrees at 12 bases. The source is a child less than two years old who had congenital heart surgery. CDR3 region: CALGELRRTPTTYVLGDTRYTDKLIF. DNA of the CDR3: TGTGCTCTTGGGGAACTTCGCCGTACTCCAACAACTTATGTACTGGGGGATACAAGGTACACCGATAAACTCATCTTT.